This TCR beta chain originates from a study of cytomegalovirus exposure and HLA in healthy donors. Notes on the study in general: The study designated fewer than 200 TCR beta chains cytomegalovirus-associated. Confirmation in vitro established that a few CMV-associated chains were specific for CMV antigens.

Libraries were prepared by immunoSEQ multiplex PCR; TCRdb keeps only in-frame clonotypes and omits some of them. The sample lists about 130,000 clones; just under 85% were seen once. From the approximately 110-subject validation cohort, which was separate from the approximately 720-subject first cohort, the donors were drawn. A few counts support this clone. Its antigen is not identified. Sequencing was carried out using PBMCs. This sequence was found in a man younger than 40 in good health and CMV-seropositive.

The DNA for the CDR3 is TGTGCCAGCAGCTTCATGACAGGGGGCTGGGGCTACACCTTC. Its translation: CASSFMTGGWGYTF. The chain has TRBV7-8 and TRBJ1-2; 10 bases line up with TRBD1. The CDR3 length is 14 residues. J gave up 8 bases and V 3 bases, and 6 bases lay outside the gene matches. The V gene's germline CDR1 is SGHVS and CDR2 FQNEAQ.